This T cell receptor (beta chain) is drawn from a study of T cells in Graves' hyperthyroidism and ophthalmopathy. Overall study results and limits: Blood also held most thyroid clonotypes expanded beyond 0.001. Ophthalmopathy was identified by the model a median about 6.8 months ahead of onset.

This clonotype has ten or more counts. Its antigen is not known. A junction boundary mismatches the germline segment, possibly from a read error. Researchers amplified the TCR beta CDR3 regions from RNA transcripts. RT-PCR in the first round (using the HTBI primer set) targeted the TCR CDR3. TCRdb fed the multiplex PCR reads into MiXCR, producing one record per CDR3 protein. Of more than 350,000 distinct CDR3 sequences in the sample, 13% to 15% were seen once. For the diagnoses, clinical symptoms, serum thyroxine and TRAb, thyroid ultrasound and orbital computed tomography were used. The CDR3 is made up of 14 amino acids.

V is TRBV12-3 or TRBV12-4 and J is TRBJ2-5; 7 nucleotides match TRBD2. Sequenced: blood. The receptor comes from a woman aged 55-69 years with Graves' ophthalmopathy. The CDR3 region is CASSLGLGAETQYF. The CDR3 bases are TGTGCCAGCAGCTTAGGACTAGGGGCGGAGACCCAGTACTTC.